This entry features one T cell receptor beta chain sequence. No antigen is known for it. The data were taken from a study of T cell repertoires in cytomegalovirus infection. TCRdb independently ran MiXCR on the reads; one entry per CDR3 protein. The sample has about a million distinct CDR3 sequences; around 29% are singletons. Trimming at V came to 3 bases and at J to 7 bases, leaving 9 bases not matched to a gene. The CDR3 sequence is 15 residues long. Germline CDR1 is DFQATT and CDR2 is SNEGSKA (reference sequence). The specimen comprised cultured CD8+ T cells from PBMCs, sampled from culture after CMV antigen stimulation. The chain has TRBV20-1 and TRBJ1-4; 9 nucleotides match TRBD1. This sequence was found in a human donor in good health (CMV status not recorded). Some clones in this sample may be carry-over from other donors' samples. The CDR3 sequence: CSARRGGQGPEKLFF. DNA for the CDR3: TGCAGTGCTAGGCGGGGGGGACAGGGCCCTGAAAAACTGTTTTTT.